Listed below are T cell receptor beta chains from one sample, sequenced in a study of shared clonotypes between healthy human individuals. The method was immunoSEQ multiplex PCR; TCRdb's version includes in-frame clones alone and lacks a portion of them. Among around 2,100,000 clones listed, approximately 94% were seen once. The sequenced sample consisted of naive CD8+ T cells sorted from blood. The receptors come from a young man in good health. The CDR3 runs from the conserved cysteine through the conserved F or W. The D gene is left open where the match is weak. Expanded clones get a size class; other rows say once, few or many, or leave the size out.

J gene: TRBJ2-1; V gene: TRBV19; clone size: -; D gene: -; CDR3 protein: CASSILQGNEQFF; CDR3 DNA: TGTGCCAGTAGTATCCTTCAGGGCAATGAGCAGTTCTTC
J gene: TRBJ2-1; V gene: TRBV9; clone size: once; D gene: -; CDR3 protein: CATGPAGSPVNEQFF; CDR3 DNA: TGTGCCACCGGACCGGCGGGGTCCCCTGTAAATGAGCAGTTCTTC
J gene: TRBJ1-4; V gene: TRBV6-5; clone size: once; D gene: -; CDR3 protein: CASSYSMGRGNEKLFF; CDR3 DNA: TGTGCCAGCAGTTACTCGATGGGGAGGGGGAATGAAAAACTGTTTTTT
J gene: TRBJ2-3; V gene: TRBV29-1; clone size: -; D gene: -; CDR3 protein: CSVVRGQLNTDTQYF; CDR3 DNA: TGCAGCGTTGTTCGGGGCCAACTAAACACAGATACGCAGTATTTT
J gene: TRBJ2-1; V gene: TRBV27; clone size: few; D gene: -; CDR3 protein: CASSRGSNEQFF; CDR3 DNA: TGTGCCAGCAGCAGGGGTTCGAATGAGCAGTTCTTC
J gene: TRBJ1-2; V gene: TRBV4-1; clone size: once; D gene: -; CDR3 protein: CASSQTTSFNYGYTF; CDR3 DNA: TGCGCCAGCAGCCAGACAACCAGTTTTAACTATGGCTACACCTTC
J gene: TRBJ1-2; V gene: TRBV5-1; clone size: -; D gene: -; CDR3 protein: CASSLAEGSTAGGYTF; CDR3 DNA: TGCGCCAGCAGCTTGGCCGAAGGGTCGACGGCGGGGGGCTACACCTTC
J gene: TRBJ1-2; V gene: TRBV27; clone size: -; D gene: TRBD1; CDR3 protein: CASSLSVQGAVYGYTF; CDR3 DNA: TGTGCCAGCAGTTTATCGGTCCAGGGGGCTGTCTATGGCTACACCTTC
J gene: TRBJ2-1; V gene: TRBV5-6; clone size: -; D gene: -; CDR3 protein: CASSLAPGDNEQFF; CDR3 DNA: TGTGCCAGCAGCTTGGCGCCAGGGGACAATGAGCAGTTCTTC
J gene: TRBJ2-7; V gene: TRBV27; clone size: once; D gene: -; CDR3 protein: CASSPSRDGAYEQYF; CDR3 DNA: TGTGCCAGCAGTCCCTCCCGGGACGGGGCCTACGAGCAGTACTTC
J gene: TRBJ2-7; V gene: TRBV5-4; clone size: -; D gene: TRBD2; CDR3 protein: CASSLPGSGRAELYEQYF; CDR3 DNA: TGTGCCAGCAGCTTGCCGGGTAGCGGGAGGGCCGAACTTTACGAGCAGTACTTC
J gene: TRBJ2-7; V gene: TRBV27; clone size: -; D gene: TRBD1; CDR3 protein: CASSWDRGSYEQYF; CDR3 DNA: TGTGCCAGCAGTTGGGACAGGGGTTCCTACGAGCAGTACTTC
J gene: TRBJ1-2; V gene: TRBV5-6; clone size: -; D gene: -; CDR3 protein: CASSLVPYGYTF; CDR3 DNA: TGTGCCAGCAGCCTCGTCCCCTATGGCTACACCTTC
J gene: TRBJ2-1; V gene: TRBV4-1; clone size: -; D gene: TRBD2; CDR3 protein: CASSRLADLYNEQFF; CDR3 DNA: TGCGCCAGCAGCCGACTAGCGGACCTCTACAATGAGCAGTTCTTC
J gene: TRBJ2-5; V gene: TRBV18; clone size: -; D gene: TRBD1; CDR3 protein: CASSPFGQGETQYF; CDR3 DNA: TGTGCCAGCTCACCATTCGGACAGGGGGAGACCCAGTACTTC
J gene: TRBJ2-1; V gene: TRBV7-2; clone size: -; D gene: -; CDR3 protein: CASSFRGQSNEQFF; CDR3 DNA: TGTGCCAGCAGCTTCCGCGGTCAGAGCAATGAGCAGTTCTTC
J gene: TRBJ1-6; V gene: TRBV4-2; clone size: -; D gene: -; CDR3 protein: CASSQGHGTWALHF; CDR3 DNA: TGTGCCAGCAGCCAAGGACACGGGACCTGGGCCCTCCACTTT